This record concerns one T cell receptor (beta chain) sequence. Its antigen is still unknown. The CDR3 length is 13 residues. Germline CDR1 SGHRS, CDR2 YFSETQ. Trimming cost V 0 bases and J 6 bases, with 9 bases left between them. This sample is drawn from a study of cytomegalovirus exposure and HLA in healthy donors. Study-wide points: The authors listed roughly 150 TCR beta chains as cytomegalovirus-associated. No immune exposure information besides CMV serostatus was available.

The PCR contained 60 Vbeta and 13 Jbeta primers. Some clones are missing from TCRdb's copy, which holds only in-frame ones; the method was immunoSEQ multiplex PCR. The profile covers 100,000 to 150,000 clones, with more than 65% appearing a single time and around 4% taken by the ten largest. Sample: PBMCs. The sequence derives from a man between 18 and 29 years old in good health and CMV-seropositive. The rearrangement links TRBV5-1 to TRBJ2-5, with a possible D match to TRBD1 (6 bases). For the CDR3, the DNA is TGCGCCAGCAGCTTGGGACAGGTTCAGACCCAGTACTTC. Amino acids: CASSLGQVQTQYF. Supplemented by reference TRBV5-1 and TRBJ2-5, the full variable domain reads KAGVTQTPRYLIKTRGQQVTLSCSPISGHRSVSWYQQTPGQGLQFLFEYFSETQRNKGNFPGRFSGRQFSNSRSEMNVSTLELGDSALYLCASSLGQVQTQYFGPGTRLLVL.